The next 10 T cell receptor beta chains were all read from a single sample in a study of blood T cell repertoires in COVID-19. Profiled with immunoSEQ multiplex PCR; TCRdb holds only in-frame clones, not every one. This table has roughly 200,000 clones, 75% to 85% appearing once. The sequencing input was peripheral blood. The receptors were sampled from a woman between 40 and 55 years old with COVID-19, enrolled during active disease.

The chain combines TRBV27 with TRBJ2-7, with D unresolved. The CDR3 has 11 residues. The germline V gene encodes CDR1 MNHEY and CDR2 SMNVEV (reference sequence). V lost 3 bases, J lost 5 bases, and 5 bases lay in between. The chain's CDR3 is CASSLADEQYF. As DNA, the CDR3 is TGTGCCAGCAGTTTGGCAGACGAGCAGTACTTC.

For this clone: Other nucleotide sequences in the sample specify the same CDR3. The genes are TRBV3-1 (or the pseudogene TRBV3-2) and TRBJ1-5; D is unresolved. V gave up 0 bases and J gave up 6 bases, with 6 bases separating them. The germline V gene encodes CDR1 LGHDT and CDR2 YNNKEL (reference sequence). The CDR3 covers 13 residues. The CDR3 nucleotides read TGTGCCAGCAGCCAAGATCGGGGTCAGCCCCAGCATTTT. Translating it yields CASSQDRGQPQHF.

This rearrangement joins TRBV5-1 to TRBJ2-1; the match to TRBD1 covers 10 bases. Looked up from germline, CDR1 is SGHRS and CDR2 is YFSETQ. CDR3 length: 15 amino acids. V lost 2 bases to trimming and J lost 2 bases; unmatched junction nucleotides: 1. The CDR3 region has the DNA TGCGCCAGCAGCTTAGGACAGGGGGCCTACAATGAGCAGTTCTTC. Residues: CASSLGQGAYNEQFF.

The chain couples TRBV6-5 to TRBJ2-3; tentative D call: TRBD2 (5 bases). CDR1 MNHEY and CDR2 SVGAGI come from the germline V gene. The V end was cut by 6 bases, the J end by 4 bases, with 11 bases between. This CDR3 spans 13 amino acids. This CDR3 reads CASRVEGADTQYF. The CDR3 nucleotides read TGTGCCAGCAGGGTAGAGGGCGCAGATACGCAGTATTTT.

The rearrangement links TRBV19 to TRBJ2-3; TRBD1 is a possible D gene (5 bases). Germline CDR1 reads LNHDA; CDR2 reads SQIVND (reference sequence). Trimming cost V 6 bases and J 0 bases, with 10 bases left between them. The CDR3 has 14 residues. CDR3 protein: CASRQQESTDTQYF. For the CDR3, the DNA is TGTGCCAGTAGACAACAGGAGAGCACAGATACGCAGTATTTT.

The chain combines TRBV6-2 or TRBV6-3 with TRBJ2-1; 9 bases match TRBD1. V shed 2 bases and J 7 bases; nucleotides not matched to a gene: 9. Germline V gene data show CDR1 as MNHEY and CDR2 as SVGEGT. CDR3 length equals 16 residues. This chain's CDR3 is CASSYPDRGARNEQFF. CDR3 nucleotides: TGTGCCAGCAGTTACCCGGACAGGGGCGCCCGAAATGAGCAGTTCTTC.

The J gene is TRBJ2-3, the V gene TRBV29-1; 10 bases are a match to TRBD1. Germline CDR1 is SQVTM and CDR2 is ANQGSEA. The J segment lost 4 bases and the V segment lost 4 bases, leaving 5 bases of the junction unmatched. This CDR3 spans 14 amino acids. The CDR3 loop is CSVVGTGVADTQYF. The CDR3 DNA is TGCAGCGTTGTAGGGACAGGGGTTGCAGATACGCAGTATTTT.

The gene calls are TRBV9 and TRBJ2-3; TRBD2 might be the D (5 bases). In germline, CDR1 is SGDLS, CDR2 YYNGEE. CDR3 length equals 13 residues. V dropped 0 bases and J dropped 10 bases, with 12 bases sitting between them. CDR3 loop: CASSVGLQPAQYF. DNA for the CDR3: TGTGCCAGCAGCGTAGGACTACAGCCGGCGCAGTATTTT.

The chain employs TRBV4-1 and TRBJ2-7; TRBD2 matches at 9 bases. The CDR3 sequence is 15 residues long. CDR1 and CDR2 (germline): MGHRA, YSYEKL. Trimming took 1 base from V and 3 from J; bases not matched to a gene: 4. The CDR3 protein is CASSQGPSGIYEQYF. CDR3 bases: TGCGCCAGCAGCCAAGGGCCTAGCGGGATCTACGAGCAGTACTTC.

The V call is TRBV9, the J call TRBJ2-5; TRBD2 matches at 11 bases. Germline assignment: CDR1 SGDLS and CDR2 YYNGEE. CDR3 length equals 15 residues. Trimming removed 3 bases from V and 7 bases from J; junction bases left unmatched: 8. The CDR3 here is CASSADSGGGGTQYF. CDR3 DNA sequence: TGTGCCAGCAGCGCCGATAGCGGGGGGGGCGGGACCCAGTACTTC.